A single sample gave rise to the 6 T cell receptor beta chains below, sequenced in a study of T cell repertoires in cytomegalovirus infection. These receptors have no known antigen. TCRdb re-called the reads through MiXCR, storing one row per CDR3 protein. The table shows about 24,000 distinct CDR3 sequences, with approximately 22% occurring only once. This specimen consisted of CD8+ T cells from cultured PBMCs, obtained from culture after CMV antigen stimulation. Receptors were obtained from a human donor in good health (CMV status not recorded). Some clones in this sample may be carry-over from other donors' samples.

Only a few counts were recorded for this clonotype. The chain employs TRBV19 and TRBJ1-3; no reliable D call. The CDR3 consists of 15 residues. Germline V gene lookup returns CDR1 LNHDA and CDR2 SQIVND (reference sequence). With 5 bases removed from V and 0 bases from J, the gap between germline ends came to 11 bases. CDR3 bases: TGTGCCAGTAGTGCGGATATGAGCTCTGGAAACACCATATATTTT. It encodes CASSADMSSGNTIYF.

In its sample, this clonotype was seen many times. CDR3 coding DNA: TGTGCCAGCAGCCACCCCCGTCCTAGCGGGGGGAAAAATGAGCAGTTCTTC. As protein: CASSHPRPSGGKNEQFF. The genes are TRBV7-2 and TRBJ2-1; 11 bases align to TRBD2. CDR1 is SGHTA and CDR2 is FQGNSA in the germline V gene. The junction had 13 bases not matched to a gene; V was cut back by 5 bases and J by 7 bases. The length of the CDR3 is 17 residues.

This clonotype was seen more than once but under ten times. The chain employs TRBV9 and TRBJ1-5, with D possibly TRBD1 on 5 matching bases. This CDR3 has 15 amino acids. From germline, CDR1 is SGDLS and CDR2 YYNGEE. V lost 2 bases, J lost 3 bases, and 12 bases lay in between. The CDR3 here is CASSVGTGSNQPQHF. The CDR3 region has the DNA TGTGCCAGCAGCGTGGGGACGGGTTCCAATCAGCCCCAGCATTTT.

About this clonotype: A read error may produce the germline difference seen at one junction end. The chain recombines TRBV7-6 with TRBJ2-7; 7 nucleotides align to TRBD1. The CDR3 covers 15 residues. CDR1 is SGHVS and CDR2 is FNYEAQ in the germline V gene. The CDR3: CANSLEGQAFYEQYF. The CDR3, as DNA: TGTGCCAACAGCTTAGAAGGACAGGCATTCTACGAGCAGTACTTC.

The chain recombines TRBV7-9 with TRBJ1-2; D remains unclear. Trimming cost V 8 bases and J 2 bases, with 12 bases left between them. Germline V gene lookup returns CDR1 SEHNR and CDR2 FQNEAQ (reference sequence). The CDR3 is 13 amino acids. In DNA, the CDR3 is TGTGCCAGCGGCTATACCGGAAACTATGGCTACACCTTC. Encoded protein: CASGYTGNYGYTF.

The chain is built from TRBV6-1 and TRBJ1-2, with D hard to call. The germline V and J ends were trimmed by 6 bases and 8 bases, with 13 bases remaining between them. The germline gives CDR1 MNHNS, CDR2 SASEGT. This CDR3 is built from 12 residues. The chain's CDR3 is CASSYVGRGYTF. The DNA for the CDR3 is TGTGCCAGCAGCTACGTCGGGCGAGGCTACACCTTC.